The clone carrying this T cell receptor (beta chain) was found a few times. Here immunoSEQ multiplex PCR was the method, and the copy in TCRdb shows in-frame clones only, minus some. The data hold about 64,000 clones, with approximately 90% observed a single time. The record originates from a study of OX40 agonist ivuxolimab in advanced cancers. The V gene's germline CDR1 is DFQATT and CDR2 SNEGSKA (reference sequence). The CDR3 contains 11 residues. V lost 4 bases and J 6 bases, leaving 10 bases between the germline ends. V is TRBV20-1 and J is TRBJ2-7, with D unclear. The sequence was collected from an adult with an advanced solid tumor such as melanoma, head and neck, liver or kidney cancer. The specimen comprised CD4+ or CD8+ T cells sorted from blood, sampled in a trial of the OX40 agonist ivuxolimab. CDR3: CSATLGGEQYF. The DNA for the CDR3 is TGCAGTGCTACCCTGGGTGGCGAGCAGTACTTC.